This TCR beta chain emerged from a study of blood T cell dynamics during melanoma immunotherapy (dated by TCRdb to 2019 to 2021). Turning to the overall study: Patients with metastatic melanoma were treated with first-line pembrolizumab or nivolumab plus ipilimumab as standard of care in the United Kingdom. To find early correlates of response, peripheral T cell receptor repertoires were profiled in metastatic melanoma patients before and after one cycle of checkpoint inhibitor therapy. The training cohort consisted of consecutive patients, while an additional independent group of patients from the same centre was pooled to form an external validation set. The paper's findings and limits, for the study overall: The relatively small sample size was recognized as a factor that could limit how well the results generalize. Patients who later achieved disease control showed a bifurcated PBMC repertoire reorganization at W3, with increased clonality or increased diversity, unlike progressors. The study was unable to establish whether the T cell clones driving the repertoire changes were melanoma-specific or instead reflected general immune activation.

Regarding this clone: Its antigen target is currently unknown. Per-base qualities were not stored, and no clone one base away is much larger.

A fixed 350 ng of DNA was loaded for every bulk PBMC sample. TCR beta CDR3 sequences were amplified from genomic DNA using the immunoSEQ TCRb Assay kit according to manufacturer instructions. The KAPA Library Quantification Kit for Illumina platforms was used to quantify the pooled libraries by qPCR. Pooled libraries were clustered at about 0.55-1.2 pM and sequenced on an Illumina NextSeq 500. Per the original workflow: TCR data were analyzed with immunoSEQ ANALYZER and the R LymphoSeq package. A rearrangement efficiency score was calculated as productive divided by the sum of productive and non-productive CDR3 sequences. Clonality was assessed using the Gini coefficient and diversity using the Renyi index at alpha=1, with pairwise comparisons between timepoints within each patient. Clonal relatedness, based on an edit distance of 3, and repertoire similarity, based on the Bhattacharyya coefficient, were both computed in LymphoSeq. To classify response, a linear discriminant analysis based on week-3 changes in clonality and diversity was built using the R MASS and caret packages. This is the immuneACCESS table as TCRdb keeps it, with only in-frame sequences that have V and J called. A part of the clones is gone; compared with another copy, unresolved V genes explain less than half, and the rest is unexplained. V, J and clone size are those of that table, while D and trimming were read from the DNA. This sample gives 25,000 to 30,000 clones in total; 75% to 90% of them show up just once. The ten largest account for approximately 10% of the sample.

The CDR3 starts with the cysteine, ends with the phenylalanine, and has 15 residues. Of all the DNA, just the CDR3 is kept, 45 bases in frame from base 1. CDR1 and CDR2 are read off the germline V gene (reference sequence) as SEHNR and FQNEAQ. The trim is 3 bases for V and 1 base for J, with a gap of 11 bases between the germline ends. In light of the paper, this sample's time point label describes: week 3, after first cycle of checkpoint inhibitor. Blood samples were collected before treatment (T0) and at week 3 (W3), after the first cycle of checkpoint blockade. Except for a couple of patients with rapid clinical progression, response was assessed 12 weeks after the first infusion by RECIST 1.1; disease control meant complete response, partial response or stable disease. Patients were not eligible if they had prior systemic cancer treatment, concomitant immunosuppressant therapy or synchronous other active malignancies. Bulk PBMC and plasma cell-free DNA were both sequenced for TCR beta so that circulating cells and T cell turnover could be tracked. PBMC were isolated from blood with Lymphoprep and SepMate tubes, followed by red cell lysis. QIAamp DNA Blood Mini kits were used to extract DNA from PBMC and from sorted T cell subsets.

The sequence joins TRBV7-9 to TRBJ2-3; 6 matching bases give a weak D call of TRBD1. The TCR sequence derives from a human donor with melanoma. The source was blood, collected from a patient treated with checkpoint blockade. The sequenced DNA is TGTGCCAGCAGCTTCACAGGGTGGGGCACAGATACGCAGTATTTT. Translated, this is CASSFTGWGTDTQYF.